This T cell receptor (beta chain) comes out of a study of shared clonotypes between healthy human individuals. Study-wide results and caveats: Across a handful of donors, naive CD4 shared around 5.4%, naive CD8 more than 3%, memory CD4 roughly 2.4%, memory CD8 about 0.38%.

Measured with immunoSEQ multiplex PCR; TCRdb has only the in-frame clones, and not every one. The data show roughly 2,300,000 clones, 92% seen once. Germline trimming cut 6 bases from V and 5 bases from J; bases unmatched to any gene: 12. Germline V gene data show CDR1 as MNHNY and CDR2 as SVGAGI (reference sequence). The CDR3 length is 15 residues. CD4+ cells yielded CD45RA+ naive and CD45RA-negative memory subsets. Concerning this clone itself: What it recognizes is unknown.

The sequencing input was naive CD4+ T cells from PBMCs. Subset: CD45RA+ positively selected. J is TRBJ2-5 and V is TRBV6-6, with 7 bases lining up with TRBD2. This sequence originates from a man aged 18 to 35 in good health. Some clones in this sample may be carry-over from other donors' samples. The CDR3 here is CASSNAAGVRETQYF. CDR3 bases: TGTGCCAGCAGCAACGCCGCGGGGGTACGGGAGACCCAGTACTTC.